The next 15 T cell receptor beta chains were all read from a single sample in a study of graft-versus-host responses after intestinal transplantation (dated by TCRdb to the early 2020s). Library construction relied on the immunoSEQ multiplex PCR assay. In its TCRdb copy, this immuneACCESS table keeps in-frame sequences only and misses some clones. Where compared with another copy, unresolved V genes explain less than half of these, and the others have no known cause. A total of 40,000 or so clones appear in this sample, 85% to 95% of them only once. The ten largest make up less than 4% of the sample. The specimen comprised PBMCs, sampled 700 to 750 days after intestinal transplantation. These receptors were obtained from a human patient who received an intestinal transplant, so some T cells may come from the graft donor.

This chain uses TRBV6-5 with TRBJ2-5; tentative D call: TRBD1 (6 bases). This CDR3 is built from 12 residues. V was clipped by 2 bases and J by 7 bases, with 8 bases between them. Looked up from germline, CDR1 is MNHEY and CDR2 is SVGAGI. The CDR3 protein is CASSYRGGTQYF. The CDR3, as DNA: TGTGCCAGCAGTTACAGAGGGGGGACCCAGTACTTC.

V usage is TRBV6-5 and J usage is TRBJ1-5, with a weak D call TRBD1 (5 bases). There are 14 residues in the CDR3. The V end lost 5 bases, the J end lost 3 bases, and 11 bases lay between the germline ends. Per the germline V gene, CDR1 is MNHEY and CDR2 is SVGAGI. The CDR3, as DNA: TGTGCCAGCAGTGGGGACGGCACCAATCAGCCCCAGCATTTT. Its protein product is CASSGDGTNQPQHF.

V and J are TRBV18 and TRBJ2-5; tentative D call: TRBD2 (5 bases). The CDR3 consists of 15 residues. V was trimmed by 2 bases and J by 5 bases, leaving 15 bases between them. Germline V gene sequence: CDR1 KGHSH, CDR2 LQKENI. The CDR3 coding sequence is TGTGCCAGCTCACCAGATGCCGGGGTGGTTGAGACCCAGTACTTC. As protein: CASSPDAGVVETQYF.

The V call is TRBV7-2, the J call TRBJ1-2; the D gene is possibly TRBD1 (5 bases). The ends were cut back, 5 bases at V and 1 base at J, with 14 bases in the middle. This CDR3 comprises 15 residues. The V gene's germline CDR1 is SGHTA and CDR2 FQGNSA. The CDR3 protein is CASSRPGRGNYGYTF. In nucleotides, the CDR3 is TGTGCCAGCAGCCGCCCGGGGAGGGGTAACTATGGCTACACCTTC.

This rearrangement joins TRBV7-9 to TRBJ2-1; no firm D call. Germline CDR1 is SEHNR and CDR2 is FQNEAQ (reference sequence). The CDR3 consists of 11 residues. V was cut by 4 bases and J by 8 bases, with 6 bases left in between. In DNA form, the CDR3 reads TGTGCCAGCAGCTCAAGAGATGAGCAGTTCTTC. It yields the protein CASSSRDEQFF.

The V gene is TRBV19, the J gene TRBJ2-3, with 7 bases matching TRBD1. Trimming cost V 0 bases and J 2 bases; bases outside gene matches: 5. Germline-derived CDR1 and CDR2 are LNHDA and SQIVND (reference sequence). The CDR3 is 16 amino acids. The CDR3 DNA reads TGTGCCAGTAGTATAGAGACACAGGGGATCACAGATACGCAGTATTTT. Encoded protein: CASSIETQGITDTQYF.

The rearrangement uses TRBV9 and TRBJ2-3, with D maybe TRBD1 (6 bases). Trimming shortened V by 1 base and J by 1 base, and 10 bases separated the two germline ends. Germline V gives CDR1 SGDLS, CDR2 YYNGEE. The CDR3 runs to 15 residues. DNA for the CDR3: TGTGCCAGCAGCGTAAGGGACACCCGCACAGATACGCAGTATTTT. Amino acids: CASSVRDTRTDTQYF.

V and J are TRBV6-6 and TRBJ2-1; D might be TRBD2 (6 bases). Trimming pared 5 bases from V and 7 bases from J, leaving 21 bases between. CDR3 length: 16 amino acids. Germline V gene sequence: CDR1 MNHNY, CDR2 SVGAGI (reference sequence). In nucleotides, the CDR3 is TGTGCCAGCAGTGGCCATCTAGCGACGAAACTTAATGAGCAGTTCTTC. Translation: CASSGHLATKLNEQFF.

The chain is built from TRBV6-5 and TRBJ2-6; no definite D call. The CDR3 extends over 14 amino acids. Trimming pared 7 bases from V and 4 bases from J, leaving 11 bases between. The V gene's germline CDR1 is MNHEY and CDR2 SVGAGI. The CDR3 DNA sequence: TGTGCCAGCACCACGCAGTACGGGGCCAACGTCCTGACTTTC. Residues: CASTTQYGANVLTF.

V and J are TRBV9 and TRBJ2-5, with TRBD2 matching over 10 bases. J was trimmed by 2 bases and V by 0 bases; bases with no gene match: 1. The CDR3 is 15 residues long. From germline, CDR1 is SGDLS and CDR2 YYNGEE. CDR3 sequence: CASSVGTSGQETQYF. The CDR3, as DNA: TGTGCCAGCAGCGTAGGGACTAGCGGTCAAGAGACCCAGTACTTC.

The chain's CDR3 is CAIKNPNTEAFF. The DNA for the CDR3 is TGTGCCATCAAAAACCCGAACACTGAAGCTTTCTTT. The V call is TRBV10-3, the J call TRBJ1-1; D remains ambiguous. The CDR3 covers 12 residues. Trimming removed 7 bases at V and 1 base at J, with 7 bases between. Germline CDR1 is ENHRY and CDR2 is SYGVKD.

This clone came up once. This sequence joins TRBV13 and TRBJ2-5; the D is unclear. Looked up from germline, CDR1 is PRHDT and CDR2 is FYEKMQ (reference sequence). The length of the CDR3 is 12 residues. V dropped 6 bases and J dropped 4 bases, with 9 bases sitting between them. CDR3 loop: CASSGEIETQYF. The CDR3 region has the DNA TGTGCCAGCAGTGGGGAAATAGAGACCCAGTACTTC.

The V and J genes are TRBV5-4 and TRBJ1-6; D is undetermined. The CDR3 spans 12 residues. CDR1 SGHNT and CDR2 YYREEE come from the germline V gene (reference sequence). V dropped 0 bases and J dropped 5 bases, with 0 bases sitting between them. CDR3 residues: CASSLDNSPLHF. CDR3 DNA sequence: TGTGCCAGCAGCTTGGATAATTCACCCCTCCACTTT.

The chain has TRBV7-9 and TRBJ1-6; D not resolved. The CDR3 spans 17 residues. The germline gives CDR1 SEHNR, CDR2 FQNEAQ (reference sequence). V shed 5 bases and J shed 5 bases, with 19 bases lying between them. The CDR3 loop is CASSPTAESLDNSPLHF. CDR3 nucleotide sequence: TGTGCCAGCAGCCCAACCGCCGAGTCGTTAGATAATTCACCCCTCCACTTT.

This chain connects TRBV7-6 to TRBJ2-3; D gene unclear. Between the trimmed V and J ends, which lost 5 bases and 0 bases, there was a span of 9 bases. The germline gives CDR1 SGHVS, CDR2 FNYEAQ. The CDR3 is made up of 14 amino acids. CDR3 sequence (DNA): TGTGCCAGCAGCCTCTCACTCAGCACAGATACGCAGTATTTT. It specifies CASSLSLSTDTQYF. Full variable domain (outside the CDR3, taken from reference TRBV7-6 and TRBJ2-3): GAGVSQSPRYKVTKRGQDVALRCDPISGHVSLYWYRQALGQGPEFLTYFNYEAQQDKSGLPNDRFSAERPEGSISTLTIQRTEQRDSAMYRCASSLSLSTDTQYFGPGTRLTVL.